These 20 T cell receptor beta chains came from one sample sequenced in a study of T cells in Graves' hyperthyroidism and ophthalmopathy. TCR beta CDR3 region amplification was performed from RNA transcripts. First-round RT-PCR of the TCR CDR3 relied on the HTBI primer set. TCRdb recomputed calls from the multiplex PCR reads with MiXCR, one row per CDR3 protein. Among 550,000 to 800,000 distinct CDR3 sequences listed, about 15% were seen once. The sample taken for sequencing was blood. The receptor source for this set is a man between 18 and 35 years old with Graves' hyperthyroidism.

This clonotype was seen ten or more times. V is TRBV18 and J is TRBJ2-7; D is ambiguous. The ends were cut back, 3 bases at V and 7 bases at J, with 10 bases in the middle. The CDR3 length is 12 residues. Germline loops: CDR1 KGHSH, CDR2 LQKENI. CDR3 in amino acids: CASSPPTREQYF. CDR3 DNA sequence: TGTGCCAGCTCACCGCCTACGAGGGAGCAGTACTTC.

A few counts support this clonotype. The chain carries TRBV20-1 and TRBJ2-7; D remains ambiguous. The CDR3 loop spans 14 amino acids. Deletions cut 1 base from V and 0 bases from J, with 10 bases between. The germline V gene encodes CDR1 DFQATT and CDR2 SNEGSKA (reference sequence). The CDR3 reads CSARGSLSSYEQYF. CDR3 sequence (DNA): TGCAGTGCTAGAGGAAGCCTTAGCTCCTACGAGCAGTACTTC.

This clonotype was recorded at least ten times. The chain carries TRBV7-8 and TRBJ2-7; D unclear. V was cut by 6 bases and J by 3 bases, with 15 bases left in between. The CDR3 contains 14 residues. Germline CDR1 and CDR2: SGHVS and FQNEAQ. The CDR3 nucleotides are TGTGCCAGCAGAAAAATAAATCGGAACTACGAGCAGTACTTC. Translating gives CASRKINRNYEQYF. Combining the CDR3 with reference TRBV7-8 and TRBJ2-7 gives the whole variable domain GAGVSQSPRYKVAKRGQDVALRCDPISGHVSLFWYQQALGQGPEFLTYFQNEAQLDKSGLPSDRFFAERPEGSVSTLKIQRTQQEDSAVYLCASRKINRNYEQYFGPGTRLTVT.

The table lists this clonotype with a few counts. The chain joins TRBV19 to TRBJ2-3, with 9 nucleotides matching TRBD1. This CDR3 contains 17 residues. J lost 2 bases, V lost 5 bases, and 11 bases had no gene match. Germline loops: CDR1 LNHDA, CDR2 SQIVND (reference sequence). The CDR3 coding sequence is TGTGCCAGTAGTCCTTGGGCCGGGGACAGGGACACAGATACGCAGTATTTT. Translating it yields CASSPWAGDRDTDTQYF. Using reference TRBV19 and TRBJ2-3 for the parts outside the CDR3, the full variable domain is DGGITQSPKYLFRKEGQNVTLSCEQNLNHDAMYWYRQDPGQGLRLIYYSQIVNDFQKGDIAEGYSVSREKKESFPLTVTSAQKNPTAFYLCASSPWAGDRDTDTQYFGPGTRLTVL.

V gene TRBV11-3 combines with J gene TRBJ2-2, with 9 bases fitting TRBD2. V shed 5 bases, J shed 10 bases, and the junction held 8 bases outside the gene matches. Germline V lookup: CDR1 SGHNT, CDR2 YENEEA. The CDR3 length is 14 residues. The CDR3 protein is CASSPGTSIEELFF. The CDR3 DNA sequence: TGTGCCAGCAGCCCTGGGACTAGCATTGAGGAGCTGTTTTTT.

This clonotype was counted many times. The rearrangement joins TRBV7-2 to TRBJ2-6; tentatively, D is TRBD1 (6 bases). V shed 5 bases and J shed 0 bases, with 17 bases lying between them. The CDR3 covers 18 residues. Germline V gene sequence: CDR1 SGHTA, CDR2 FQGNSA. The CDR3 protein is CASSRRRTALSGANVLTF. DNA for the CDR3: TGTGCCAGCAGCCGGAGACGGACAGCACTCTCTGGGGCCAACGTCCTGACTTTC.

The chain joins TRBV29-1 to TRBJ1-2, with D possibly being TRBD1 (5 bases). V gave up 4 bases and J gave up 7 bases, with 10 bases separating them. Germline values: CDR1 SQVTM, CDR2 ANQGSEA. The CDR3 sequence is 11 residues long. The CDR3, as DNA: TGCAGCGTTGGGGAGGGGATTGGCTACACCTTC. It yields the protein CSVGEGIGYTF. The full variable domain, in which reference TRBV29-1 and TRBJ1-2 provide the parts outside the CDR3, is SAVISQKPSRDICQRGTSLTIQCQVDSQVTMMFWYRQQPGQSLTLIATANQGSEATYESGFVIDKFPISRPNLTFSTLTVSNMSPEDSSIYLCSVGEGIGYTFGSGTRLTVV.

The table lists this clonotype with many counts. The genes are TRBV7-9 and TRBJ2-3, with 11 bases identical to TRBD2. With V trimmed by 7 bases and J by 8 bases, 8 bases remained unmatched. From germline, CDR1 is SEHNR and CDR2 FQNEAQ (reference sequence). This CDR3 spans 14 amino acids. In DNA, the CDR3 is TGTGCCAGCACTCCTCTAGCGGGAGGAGTTACGCAGTATTTT. It translates to CASTPLAGGVTQYF.

This clonotype was counted a few times. The chain has TRBV6-1 and TRBJ2-1; D is tentatively TRBD1 or TRBD2 (5 bases each). Germline-derived CDR1 and CDR2 are MNHNS and SASEGT. This CDR3 spans 15 amino acids. The V gene lost 7 bases and the J gene lost 4 bases, with 17 bases spanning the gap. The CDR3 nucleotides are TGTGCCAGCATCCACTTCCGGGGCTCTTACAATGAGCAGTTCTTC. This sequence encodes CASIHFRGSYNEQFF.

This clonotype was seen more than once but under ten times. The rearrangement joins TRBV10-3 to TRBJ2-7; maybe TRBD1 (6 bases). The CDR3 length is 14 residues. V lost 10 bases and J lost 2, with 18 bases in between. Germline V gene data show CDR1 as ENHRY and CDR2 as SYGVKD. This CDR3 reads CATGAESSPYEQYF. The CDR3 nucleotides read TGTGCCACAGGGGCGGAGAGTAGCCCCTACGAGCAGTACTTC.

This clonotype was observed at least ten times. The V and J genes are TRBV6-1 and TRBJ1-1, with D perhaps TRBD1 (6 bases). This CDR3 spans 14 amino acids. Germline V gene data show CDR1 as MNHNS and CDR2 as SASEGT. Deletions cut 5 bases from V and 3 bases from J, with 13 bases between. The CDR3 DNA follows: TGTGCCAGCAGTCAGGGGTGGGTGTACACTGAAGCTTTCTTT. Its translation is CASSQGWVYTEAFF.

J is TRBJ2-5 and V is TRBV7-9; D is unclear. This CDR3 is 15 amino acids long. Germline CDR1 is SEHNR and CDR2 is FQNEAQ (reference sequence). V was shortened by 5 bases and J by 2 bases, with 15 bases between the two germline ends. As DNA, the CDR3 is TGTGCCAGCAGCCTATCCGGACCGCCGCAAGAGACCCAGTACTTC. Its protein product is CASSLSGPPQETQYF.

Of note for this clonotype: A read error may account for a junction end that differs from germline. The J gene is TRBJ2-5, the V gene TRBV5-1; 10 nucleotides align to TRBD2. Germline lookup yields CDR1 SGHRS and CDR2 YFSETQ. This CDR3 has 17 residues. CDR3: CASSFFLAGDLQETRYF. The DNA for the CDR3 is TGCGCCAGCAGCTTTTTCCTAGCGGGAGATCTCCAAGAGACCCGGTACTTC. Drawing the rest from reference TRBV5-1 and TRBJ2-5, the complete variable domain is KAGVTQTPRYLIKTRGQQVTLSCSPISGHRSVSWYQQTPGQGLQFLFEYFSETQRNKGNFPGRFSGRQFSNSRSEMNVSTLELGDSALYLCASSFFLAGDLQETRYFGPGTRLLVL.

This clonotype was counted ten times or more. The chain couples TRBV30 to TRBJ1-2; D might be TRBD1 (5 bases). Trimming left V 7 bases short and J 4 bases short, with 16 bases between. The CDR3 has 13 amino acids. The V gene's germline CDR1 is GTSNPN and CDR2 SVGIG (reference sequence). CDR3 bases: TGTGCCTTCAGTGGCAGGGACCTCTATGGCTACACCTTC. Translation gives CAFSGRDLYGYTF. Complete variable domain (other parts from reference TRBV30 and TRBJ1-2): SQTIHQWPATLVQPVGSPLSLECTVEGTSNPNLYWYRQAAGRGLQLLFYSVGIGQISSEVPQNLSASRPQDRQFILSSKKLLLSDSGFYLCAFSGRDLYGYTFGSGTRLTVV.

The chain links TRBV12-3 or TRBV12-4 to TRBJ2-3; D unclear. The CDR3 consists of 14 residues. Deletions cut 8 bases from V and 0 bases from J, with 12 bases between. The CDR3 nucleotides are TGTGCCAGCGGATACTTTACTAGCACAGATACGCAGTATTTT. Translating it yields CASGYFTSTDTQYF.

This chain links TRBV5-1 with TRBJ2-4; TRBD1 matches at 7 bases. Germline V CDR1 and CDR2: SGHRS, YFSETQ. This CDR3 has 14 residues. After removal of 0 bases from V and 4 bases from J, the junction contained 1 base not matched to a gene. The CDR3 protein is CASSLATGKNIQYF. In DNA form, the CDR3 reads TGCGCCAGCAGCTTGGCGACAGGGAAAAACATTCAGTACTTC.

This clonotype was seen more than once but under ten times. The chain employs TRBV5-5 and TRBJ2-5; possible D gene TRBD2, 5 bases. Germline CDR1 and CDR2: SGHKS and YYEKEE (reference sequence). The CDR3 sequence is 13 residues long. Trimming pared 4 bases from V and 7 bases from J, leaving 14 bases between. This CDR3 is CASSMEDVGTQYF. The DNA for the CDR3 is TGTGCCAGCAGCATGGAGGATGTCGGGACCCAGTACTTC.

The rearrangement links TRBV20-1 to TRBJ2-7, with 7 bases fitting TRBD1. This CDR3 is 15 amino acids long. Germline-derived CDR1 and CDR2 are DFQATT and SNEGSKA (reference sequence). Trimming took 6 bases from V and 5 from J; bases not matched to a gene: 16. As DNA, the CDR3 is TGCAGTGCCAGGAATCCCCGGGACAGAGGCGACGAGCAGTACTTC. The encoded protein is CSARNPRDRGDEQYF.

This clonotype was recorded a few times. CDR3 loop: CSAQLAGGSRETQYF. CDR3 nucleotide sequence: TGCAGTGCCCAACTAGCGGGAGGGAGTCGAGAGACCCAGTACTTC. The chain is built from TRBV20-1 and TRBJ2-5; TRBD2 matches at 13 bases. V lost 6 bases and J lost 4; bases outside the gene matches: 8. The V gene's germline CDR1 is DFQATT and CDR2 SNEGSKA (reference sequence). The CDR3 extends over 15 amino acids.

In its sample, this clonotype was seen many times. The rearrangement uses TRBV2 and TRBJ2-1; 7 bases are a match to TRBD1. Germline V gene sequence: CDR1 SNHLY, CDR2 FYNNEI. V was clipped by 1 base and J by 2 bases; unmatched bases: 5. This CDR3 has 16 residues. The CDR3 loop is CASSEGNRGPYNEQFF. CDR3 bases: TGTGCCAGCAGTGAAGGGAACAGGGGCCCCTACAATGAGCAGTTCTTC.